This T cell receptor beta chain was retrieved from a study of blood T cell repertoires in COVID-19. The CDR3 length is 15 residues. Per the germline V gene, CDR1 is SNHLY and CDR2 is FYNNEI. Losses at the gene ends were 5 bases for V and 0 bases for J; bases not matched to a gene: 2. Only in-frame clones appear in the TCRdb table, and some are missing; sequencing was by immunoSEQ multiplex PCR. The sample gives about 110,000 clones, 81% of which show up once; around 1.5% is in the top ten. This TCR was sampled from a man aged 45 to 65 with acute or convalescent COVID-19. The chain joins TRBV2 to TRBJ1-5; 9 bases map to TRBD1. Sequencing was done on a sample of peripheral blood. The chain's CDR3 is CASSNRGLSNQPQHF. The CDR3 DNA follows: TGTGCCAGCAGTAACAGGGGGCTTAGCAATCAGCCCCAGCATTTT. The whole variable domain, remainder taken from reference TRBV2 and TRBJ1-5, is EPEVTQTPSHQVTQMGQEVILRCVPISNHLYFYWYRQILGQKVEFLVSFYNNEISEKSEIFDDQFSVERPDGSNFTLKIRSTKLEDSAMYFCASSNRGLSNQPQHFGDGTRLSIL.